Described below is a single TCR beta chain sequence and its context. These data originate in a study of cytomegalovirus exposure and HLA in healthy donors. J gave up 9 bases and V 4 bases, and 10 bases lay outside the gene matches. The germline gives CDR1 SGHRS, CDR2 YFSETQ. The CDR3 runs to 16 residues. PCR involved 60 Vbeta and 13 Jbeta primers. Generated by immunoSEQ multiplex PCR, the TCRdb table keeps only in-frame clones and is missing some. This table has under 110,000 clones, 65% to 80% appearing once. The J gene is TRBJ2-1, the V gene TRBV5-1; TRBD2 agrees at 13 bases. This clonotype was sampled from a male donor in good health and CMV-seropositive. Sequences were obtained from PBMCs. The CDR3 is CASSPILAGGHGEQFF. The CDR3 nucleotides are TGCGCCAGCAGCCCTATACTAGCGGGGGGGCACGGTGAGCAGTTCTTC.